Presented here are 14 T cell receptor beta chains from one specimen sequenced in a study of monozygotic twins with inflammatory bowel disease. TCRdb reanalyzed the 5' RACE reads and collapses them to one entry per CDR3 protein, without DNA. The sample includes some 170,000 distinct CDR3 sequences. Sequences were obtained from blood. The receptors stem from a human donor with ulcerative colitis or Crohn's disease, or a healthy co-twin of an affected twin (not recorded which).

This chain links TRBV29-1 with TRBJ2-7; checking the TCRdb D call of TRBD1 is not possible without DNA. Germline V gene sequence: CDR1 SQVTM, CDR2 ANQGSEA. This CDR3 spans 11 amino acids. CDR3 residues: CSVPRGHEQYF.

The gene calls are TRBV7-2 and TRBJ2-1; TCRdb reports TRBD2, a call that lacks DNA to check it against. The V gene's germline CDR1 is SGHTA and CDR2 FQGNSA. CDR3 length equals 16 residues. The CDR3 spells CASSLRSVGGNNEQFF.

The rearrangement joins TRBV28 to TRBJ1-4. CDR1 is MDHEN, CDR2 SYDVKM, per germline. The CDR3 contains 15 residues. The CDR3: CASSFTDLVREKLFF. The full variable domain, its missing parts supplied by reference TRBV28 and TRBJ1-4, is DVKVTQSSRYLVKRTGEKVFLECVQDMDHENMFWYRQDPGLGLRLIYFSYDVKMKEKGDIPEGYSVSREKKERFSLILESASTNQTSMYLCASSFTDLVREKLFFGSGTQLSVL.

The gene calls are TRBV5-1 and TRBJ1-1; TCRdb gives TRBD1 as the D gene, but with no DNA this cannot be confirmed. The CDR3 sequence is 14 residues long. Per the germline V gene, CDR1 is SGHRS and CDR2 is YFSETQ. This CDR3 is CASSYDRGGTEAFF.

The chain couples TRBV5-1 to TRBJ2-6; TCRdb outputs TRBD1, but without DNA this stays unchecked. CDR1 is SGHRS, CDR2 YFSETQ, per germline. The CDR3 length is 18 residues. CDR3 loop: CASSYSGTGGSGANVLTF.

V gene TRBV7-2 combines with J gene TRBJ1-1; TCRdb gives TRBD1 as the D gene, but with no DNA this cannot be confirmed. From germline, CDR1 is SGHTA and CDR2 FQGNSA. The CDR3 extends over 15 amino acids. The CDR3 loop reads CASSLAGGRNTEAFF.

J is TRBJ2-1 and V is TRBV10-3. CDR1 and CDR2 (germline): ENHRY, SYGVKD. The length of the CDR3 is 13 residues. The CDR3 is CAIRELSYNEQFF.

The chain joins TRBV28 to TRBJ1-1; TCRdb returns TRBD1, unconfirmable since there is no DNA. The length of the CDR3 is 17 residues. CDR1 and CDR2 from the germline V gene are MDHEN and SYDVKM. CDR3: CASSPRGRDTSNTEAFF.

V gene TRBV11-2 combines with J gene TRBJ2-2; TCRdb calls TRBD2, which cannot be checked without DNA. This CDR3 comprises 16 residues. Germline assignment: CDR1 SGHAT and CDR2 FQNNGV. The CDR3 spells CASSLWSGRFTGELFF.

The chain couples TRBV6-5 to TRBJ1-6; TCRdb's D call, TRBD1, is unchecked because there is no DNA. Germline assignment: CDR1 MNHEY and CDR2 SVGAGI. The CDR3 covers 16 residues. CDR3 loop: CASSYSQGANNSPLHF.

The chain uses TRBV20-1 and TRBJ2-7. The germline V gene encodes CDR1 DFQATT and CDR2 SNEGSKA (reference sequence). This CDR3 has 11 residues. CDR3 sequence: CSASQAYEQYF.

The V call is TRBV5-8, the J call TRBJ1-2. Germline V gene data show CDR1 as SGHTS and CDR2 as YDEGEE. This CDR3 spans 16 amino acids. The CDR3 spells CASSRKGLGAPYGYTF.

The chain carries TRBV5-1 and TRBJ2-2; the TCRdb D gene call, TRBD2, has no DNA to confirm it. Germline V gene sequence: CDR1 SGHRS, CDR2 YFSETQ. This CDR3 region has 16 residues. CDR3 amino acids: CASSRSEGRNTGELFF.

This chain links TRBV5-1 with TRBJ1-2. In germline, CDR1 is SGHRS, CDR2 YFSETQ. The CDR3 runs 13 residues. The CDR3 is CASSPSGGYGYTF.